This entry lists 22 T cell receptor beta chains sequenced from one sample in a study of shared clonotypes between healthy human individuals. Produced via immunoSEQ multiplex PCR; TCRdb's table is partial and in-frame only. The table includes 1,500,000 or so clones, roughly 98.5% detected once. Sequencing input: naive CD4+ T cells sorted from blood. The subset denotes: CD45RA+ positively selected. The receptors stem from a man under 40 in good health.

The CDR3 region has the DNA TGTGCCAGCAGCGTGGGACCGACAGACGGTCAGCCCCAGCATTTT. It encodes CASSVGPTDGQPQHF. V gene TRBV9 combines with J gene TRBJ1-5; TRBD1 is a possible D gene (5 bases). The CDR3 length is 15 residues. CDR1 is SGDLS, CDR2 YYNGEE, per germline. The germline V and J ends were trimmed by 2 bases and 6 bases, with 15 bases remaining between them.

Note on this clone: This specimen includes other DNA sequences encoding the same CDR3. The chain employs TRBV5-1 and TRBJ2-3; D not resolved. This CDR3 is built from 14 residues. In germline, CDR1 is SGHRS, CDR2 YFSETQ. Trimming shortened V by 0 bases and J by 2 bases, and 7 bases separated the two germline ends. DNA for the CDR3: TGCGCCAGCAGCTTGGGACTTCCCACAGATACGCAGTATTTT. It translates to CASSLGLPTDTQYF. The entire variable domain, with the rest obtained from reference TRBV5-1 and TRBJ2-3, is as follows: KAGVTQTPRYLIKTRGQQVTLSCSPISGHRSVSWYQQTPGQGLQFLFEYFSETQRNKGNFPGRFSGRQFSNSRSEMNVSTLELGDSALYLCASSLGLPTDTQYFGPGTRLTVL.

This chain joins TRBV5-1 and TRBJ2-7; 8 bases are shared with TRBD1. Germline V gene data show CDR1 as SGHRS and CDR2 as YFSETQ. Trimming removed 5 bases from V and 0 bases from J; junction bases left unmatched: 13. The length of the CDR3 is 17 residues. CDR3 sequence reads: CASRLLFTGGSSYEQYF. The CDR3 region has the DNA TGCGCCAGCAGATTACTATTTACAGGGGGTAGCTCCTACGAGCAGTACTTC.

This CDR3 is CASSQGDRGLIYEQYF. CDR3 sequence (DNA): TGTGCCAGCAGCCAAGGTGACCGGGGGCTGATCTACGAGCAGTACTTC. The V and J genes are TRBV14 and TRBJ2-7; D might be TRBD1 or TRBD2, each matching 6 bases. The CDR3 is 16 residues long. V lost 1 base, J lost 3 bases, and 16 bases lay in between. The V gene's germline CDR1 is SGHDN and CDR2 FVKESK.

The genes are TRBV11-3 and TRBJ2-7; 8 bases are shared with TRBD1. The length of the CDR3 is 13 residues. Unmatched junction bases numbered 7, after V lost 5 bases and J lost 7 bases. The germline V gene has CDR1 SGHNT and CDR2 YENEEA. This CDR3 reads CASSPRQGKEQYF. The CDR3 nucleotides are TGTGCCAGCAGCCCGCGACAGGGGAAGGAGCAGTACTTC.

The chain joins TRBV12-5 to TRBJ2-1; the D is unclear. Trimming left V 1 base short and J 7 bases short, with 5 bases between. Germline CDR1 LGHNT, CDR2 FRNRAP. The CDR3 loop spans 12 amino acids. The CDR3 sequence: CASGLAINEQFF. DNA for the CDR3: TGTGCTAGTGGTTTGGCGATTAATGAGCAGTTCTTC.

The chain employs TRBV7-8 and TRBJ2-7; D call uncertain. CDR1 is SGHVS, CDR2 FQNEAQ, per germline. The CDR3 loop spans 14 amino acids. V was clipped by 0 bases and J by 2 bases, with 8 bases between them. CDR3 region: CASSLAHKAYEQYF. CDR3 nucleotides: TGTGCCAGCAGCTTAGCGCATAAGGCCTACGAGCAGTACTTC.

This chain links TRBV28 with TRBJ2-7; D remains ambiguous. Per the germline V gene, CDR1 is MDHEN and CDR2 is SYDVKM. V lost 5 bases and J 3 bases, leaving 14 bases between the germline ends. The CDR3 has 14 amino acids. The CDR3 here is CASSPLLGLYEQYF. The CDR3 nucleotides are TGTGCCAGCAGTCCCCTTCTCGGGCTCTACGAGCAGTACTTC.

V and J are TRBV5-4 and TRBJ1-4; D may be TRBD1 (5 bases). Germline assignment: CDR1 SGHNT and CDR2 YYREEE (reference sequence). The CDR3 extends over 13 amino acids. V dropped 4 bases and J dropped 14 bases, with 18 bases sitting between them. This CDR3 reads CASSMENGQQLFF. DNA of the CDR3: TGTGCCAGCAGCATGGAAAACGGACAACAGCTGTTTTTT.

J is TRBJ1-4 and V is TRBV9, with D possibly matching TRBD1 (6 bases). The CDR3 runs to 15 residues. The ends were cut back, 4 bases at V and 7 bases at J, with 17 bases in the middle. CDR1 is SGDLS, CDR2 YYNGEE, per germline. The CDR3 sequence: CASSPRGGLGEKLFF. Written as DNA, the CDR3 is TGTGCCAGCAGCCCCAGGGGTGGGTTAGGTGAAAAACTGTTTTTT.

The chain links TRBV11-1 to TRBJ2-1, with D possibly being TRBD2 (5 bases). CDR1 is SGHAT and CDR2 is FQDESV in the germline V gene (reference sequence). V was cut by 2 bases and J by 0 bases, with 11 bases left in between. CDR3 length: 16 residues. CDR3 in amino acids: CASSLRVGSSYNEQFF. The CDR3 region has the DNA TGTGCCAGCAGCTTAAGGGTGGGGAGCTCCTACAATGAGCAGTTCTTC.

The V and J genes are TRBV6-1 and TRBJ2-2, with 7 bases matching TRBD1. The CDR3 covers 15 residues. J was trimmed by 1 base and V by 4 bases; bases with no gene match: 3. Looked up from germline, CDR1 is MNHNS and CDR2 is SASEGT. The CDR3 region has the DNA TGTGCCAGCAGTGCTCGGACAGGGAACACCGGGGAGCTGTTTTTT. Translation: CASSARTGNTGELFF.

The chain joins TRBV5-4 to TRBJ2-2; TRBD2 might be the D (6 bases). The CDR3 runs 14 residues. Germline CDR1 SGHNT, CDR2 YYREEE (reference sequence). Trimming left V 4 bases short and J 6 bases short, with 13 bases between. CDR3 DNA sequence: TGTGCCAGCAGCAGCAGTCTAGCGTCCGGGGAGCTGTTTTTT. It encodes CASSSSLASGELFF.

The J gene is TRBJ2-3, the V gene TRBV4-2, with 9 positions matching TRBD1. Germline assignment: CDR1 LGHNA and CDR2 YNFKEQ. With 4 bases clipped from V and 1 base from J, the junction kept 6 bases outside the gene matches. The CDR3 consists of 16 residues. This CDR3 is CASSPTGDRGTDTQYF. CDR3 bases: TGTGCCAGCAGCCCAACCGGGGACAGGGGCACAGATACGCAGTATTTT.

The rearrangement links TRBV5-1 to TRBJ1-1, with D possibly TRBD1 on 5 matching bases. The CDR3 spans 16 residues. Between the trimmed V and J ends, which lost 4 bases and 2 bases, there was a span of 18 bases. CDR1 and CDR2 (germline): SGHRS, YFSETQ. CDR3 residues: CASSSRPGLINTEAFF. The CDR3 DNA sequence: TGCGCCAGCAGCAGCCGTCCAGGGCTAATAAACACTGAAGCTTTCTTT.

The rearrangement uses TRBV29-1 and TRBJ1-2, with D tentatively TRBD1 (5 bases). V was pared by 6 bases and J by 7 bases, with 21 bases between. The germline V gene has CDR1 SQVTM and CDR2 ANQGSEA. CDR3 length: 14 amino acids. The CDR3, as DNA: TGCAGCGTCCGCTTAGGCCAGGGAAGTTTTGGCTACACCTTC. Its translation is CSVRLGQGSFGYTF.

The CDR3 reads CSVVGLASTNEQFF. The CDR3 DNA sequence: TGCAGCGTTGTGGGACTAGCTAGTACCAATGAGCAGTTCTTC. The genes are TRBV29-1 and TRBJ2-1, with TRBD2 matching 9 bases. V shed 4 bases and J 6 bases; nucleotides not matched to a gene: 7. CDR1 is SQVTM, CDR2 ANQGSEA, per germline. This CDR3 comprises 14 residues.

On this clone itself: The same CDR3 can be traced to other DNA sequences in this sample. CDR3 amino acids: CASSRGLAGDNEQFF. DNA of the CDR3: TGTGCCAGCAGCCGGGGACTAGCGGGAGACAATGAGCAGTTCTTC. The chain joins TRBV5-4 to TRBJ2-1; the match to TRBD2 covers 14 bases. Germline V CDR1 and CDR2: SGHNT, YYREEE (reference sequence). This CDR3 has 15 amino acids. The V gene end was trimmed by 4 bases and the J gene end by 5 bases; junction bases not matched to a gene: 2. Full variable domain (missing parts from reference TRBV5-4 and TRBJ2-1): ETGVTQSPTHLIKTRGQQVTLRCSSQSGHNTVSWYQQALGQGPQFIFQYYREEENGRGNFPPRFSGLQFPNYSSELNVNALELDDSALYLCASSRGLAGDNEQFFGPGTRLTVL.

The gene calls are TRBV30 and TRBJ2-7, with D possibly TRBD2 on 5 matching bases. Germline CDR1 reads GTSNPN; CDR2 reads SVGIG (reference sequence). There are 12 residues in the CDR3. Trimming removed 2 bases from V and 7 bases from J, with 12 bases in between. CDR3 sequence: CAWSFIPGEQYF. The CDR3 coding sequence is TGTGCCTGGAGTTTTATTCCGGGGGAGCAGTACTTC.

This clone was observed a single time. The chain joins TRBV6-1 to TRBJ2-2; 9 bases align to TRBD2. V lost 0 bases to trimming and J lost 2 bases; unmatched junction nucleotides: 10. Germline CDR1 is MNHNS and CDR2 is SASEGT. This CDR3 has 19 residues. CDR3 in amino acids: CASSEALGSGSLNTGELFF. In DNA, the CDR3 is TGTGCCAGCAGTGAAGCGCTTGGTAGCGGGAGCCTTAACACCGGGGAGCTGTTTTTT.

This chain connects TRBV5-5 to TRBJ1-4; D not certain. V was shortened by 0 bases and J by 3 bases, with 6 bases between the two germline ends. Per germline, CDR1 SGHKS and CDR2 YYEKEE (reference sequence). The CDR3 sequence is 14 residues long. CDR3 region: CASSLARSNEKLFF. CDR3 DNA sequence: TGTGCCAGCAGCTTGGCGAGATCTAATGAAAAACTGTTTTTT. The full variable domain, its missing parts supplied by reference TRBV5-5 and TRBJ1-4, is DAGVTQSPTHLIKTRGQQVTLRCSPISGHKSVSWYQQVLGQGPQFIFQYYEKEERGRGNFPDRFSARQFPNYSSELNVNALLLGDSALYLCASSLARSNEKLFFGSGTQLSVL.

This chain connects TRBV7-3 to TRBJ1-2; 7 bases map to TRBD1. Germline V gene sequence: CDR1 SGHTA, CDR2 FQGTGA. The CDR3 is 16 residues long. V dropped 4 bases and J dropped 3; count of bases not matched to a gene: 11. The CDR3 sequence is CASSSEPGQRDYGYTF. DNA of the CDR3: TGTGCCAGCAGCTCAGAACCGGGACAGAGGGACTATGGCTACACCTTC.